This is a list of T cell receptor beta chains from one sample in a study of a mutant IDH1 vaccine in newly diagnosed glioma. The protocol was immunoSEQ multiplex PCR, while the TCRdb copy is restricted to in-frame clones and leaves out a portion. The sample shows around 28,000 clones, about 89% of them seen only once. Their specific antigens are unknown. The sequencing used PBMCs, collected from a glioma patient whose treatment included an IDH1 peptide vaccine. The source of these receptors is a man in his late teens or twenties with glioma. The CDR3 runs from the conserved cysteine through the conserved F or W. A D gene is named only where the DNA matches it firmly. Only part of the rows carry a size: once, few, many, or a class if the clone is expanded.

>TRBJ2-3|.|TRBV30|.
CAWSSTRADTQYF
TGTGCCTGGAGCTCGACTAGGGCAGATACGCAGTATTTT
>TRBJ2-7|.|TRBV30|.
CAWSVGNSYEQYF
TGTGCCTGGAGTGTAGGGAACAGCTACGAGCAGTACTTC
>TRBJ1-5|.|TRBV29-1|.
CSVEVERNQPQHF
TGCAGCGTTGAAGTAGAAAGGAATCAGCCCCAGCATTTT
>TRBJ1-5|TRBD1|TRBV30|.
CAWSVPGTASNQPQHF
TGTGCCTGGAGTGTACCCGGGACAGCTAGCAATCAGCCCCAGCATTTT
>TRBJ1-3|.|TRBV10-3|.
CAITAGAHSGNTIYF
TGTGCCATCACAGCAGGGGCGCACTCTGGAAACACCATATATTTT
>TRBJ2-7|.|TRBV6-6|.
CASTLVGASYEQYF
TGTGCCAGCACTCTAGTTGGCGCCTCCTACGAGCAGTACTTC
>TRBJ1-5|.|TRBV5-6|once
CASSRKGGNQPQHF
TGTGCCAGCAGCCGTAAAGGGGGCAATCAGCCCCAGCATTTT
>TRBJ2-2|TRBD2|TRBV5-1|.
CASSSLRLAGPGELFF
TGCGCCAGCAGCTCCCTTAGACTAGCGGGACCCGGGGAGCTGTTTTTT
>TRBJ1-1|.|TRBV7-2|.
CASSLVRGNTEAFF
TGTGCCAGCAGCTTAGTCAGGGGGAACACTGAAGCTTTCTTT
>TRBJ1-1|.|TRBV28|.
CASRRLENTEAFF
TGTGCCAGCAGGAGACTCGAGAACACTGAAGCTTTCTTT
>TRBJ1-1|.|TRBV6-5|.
CASGWTALTEAFF
TGTGCCAGCGGGTGGACAGCCTTGACTGAAGCTTTCTTT
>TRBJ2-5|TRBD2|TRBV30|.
CAWSLGLAGGETQYF
TGTGCCTGGAGCCTCGGACTAGCGGGAGGCGAGACCCAGTACTTC
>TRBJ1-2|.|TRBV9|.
CASSVGLLASGYTF
TGTGCCAGCAGCGTAGGGCTTTTGGCCAGTGGCTACACCTTC
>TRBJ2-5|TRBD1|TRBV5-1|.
CASSVTGGRETQYF
TGCGCCAGCAGCGTGACAGGGGGCCGGGAGACCCAGTACTTC
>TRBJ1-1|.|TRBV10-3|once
CAITNRAENTEAFF
TGTGCCATCACAAACAGGGCAGAGAACACTGAAGCTTTCTTT
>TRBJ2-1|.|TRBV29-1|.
CSVEIALSYNEQFF
TGCAGCGTTGAGATAGCCCTCTCCTACAATGAGCAGTTCTTC
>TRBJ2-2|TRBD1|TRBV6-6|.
CASSGTGNTGELFF
TGTGCCAGTTCCGGGACAGGGAACACCGGGGAGCTGTTTTTT
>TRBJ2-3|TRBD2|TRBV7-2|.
CASSPRGTRGTDTQYF
TGTGCCAGCAGCCCCCGTGGGACTAGGGGCACAGATACGCAGTATTTT
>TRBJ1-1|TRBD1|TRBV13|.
CASSQLGQMNTEAFF
TGTGCCAGCAGCCAATTGGGACAGATGAACACTGAAGCTTTCTTT
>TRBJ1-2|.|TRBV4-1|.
CASSQDRTQGTYGYTF
TGCGCCAGCAGCCAAGATCGGACGCAGGGTACCTATGGCTACACCTTC
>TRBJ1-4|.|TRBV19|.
CASSTLRFREKLFF
TGTGCCAGTAGCACCCTGAGGTTTCGAGAAAAACTGTTTTTT
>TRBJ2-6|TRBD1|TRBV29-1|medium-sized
CSVAFLSPGQDISGANVLTF
TGCAGCGTTGCCTTTCTGTCTCCGGGACAGGACATCTCTGGGGCCAACGTCCTGACTTTC
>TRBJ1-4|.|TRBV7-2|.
CASSLGGPNEKLFF
TGTGCCAGCAGCTTGGGAGGTCCTAATGAAAAACTGTTTTTT
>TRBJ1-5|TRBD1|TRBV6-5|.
CASRKTGTGNQPQHF
TGTGCCAGCAGAAAGACAGGGACGGGCAATCAGCCCCAGCATTTT
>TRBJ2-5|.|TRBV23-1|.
CASSQSPGGETQYF
TGCGCCAGCAGTCAATCCCCAGGAGGGGAGACCCAGTACTTC
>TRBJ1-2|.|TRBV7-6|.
CASSSATGYGYTF
TGTGCCAGCAGCTCCGCGACAGGCTATGGCTACACCTTC
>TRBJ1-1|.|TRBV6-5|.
CASSPLGGRAEAFF
TGTGCCAGCAGTCCCCTAGGAGGGCGGGCTGAAGCTTTCTTT
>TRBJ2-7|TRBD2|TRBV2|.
CASMSGSVHEQYF
TGTGCCAGCATGAGCGGGAGCGTCCACGAGCAGTACTTC
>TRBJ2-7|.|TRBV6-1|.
CASSWTFTYEQYF
TGTGCCAGCAGTTGGACATTCACCTACGAGCAGTACTTC
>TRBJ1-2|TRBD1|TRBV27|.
CASSRQGQGRVKIYGYTF
TGTGCCAGCAGTCGGCAGGGACAGGGGAGAGTAAAGATTTATGGCTACACCTTC
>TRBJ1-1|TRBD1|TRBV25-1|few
CASKTGSSEAFF
TGTGCCAGCAAGACAGGGTCGTCTGAAGCTTTCTTT
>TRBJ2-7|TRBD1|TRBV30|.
CAAARGSYEQYF
TGTGCGGCCGCCAGGGGGTCCTACGAGCAGTACTTC
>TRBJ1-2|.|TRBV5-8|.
CASSPGVYTF
TGTGCCAGCAGCCCCGGGGTGTACACCTTC
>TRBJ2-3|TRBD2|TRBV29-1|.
CSVGGLAGEGTDTQYF
TGCAGCGTTGGGGGACTAGCGGGAGAGGGCACAGATACGCAGTATTTT
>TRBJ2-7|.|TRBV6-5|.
CASRKQGNHEQYF
TGTGCCAGCAGAAAACAGGGAAACCACGAGCAGTACTTC
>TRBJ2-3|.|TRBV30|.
CAWSQGAAHTDTQYF
TGTGCCTGGAGTCAGGGAGCCGCCCATACAGATACGCAGTATTTT
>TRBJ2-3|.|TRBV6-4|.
CASSASGFSDTQYF
TGTGCCAGCAGTGCCAGCGGCTTTTCAGATACGCAGTATTTT
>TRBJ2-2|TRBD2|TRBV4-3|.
CASSQDERDRRAGELFF
TGCGCCAGCAGCCAAGATGAGCGGGACCGGAGGGCCGGGGAGCTGTTTTTT
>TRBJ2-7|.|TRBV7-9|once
CASSLTQGHEQYF
TGTGCCAGCAGCTTAACCCAGGGCCACGAGCAGTACTTC
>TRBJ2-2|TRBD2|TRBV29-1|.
CSAALGLAGGTGELFF
TGCAGCGCCGCCCTTGGACTAGCGGGAGGTACCGGGGAGCTGTTTTTT
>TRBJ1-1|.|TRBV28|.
CASSSWTDTEAFF
TGTGCCAGCAGTTCATGGACGGACACTGAAGCTTTCTTT
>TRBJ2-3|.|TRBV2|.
CASTPGLSTDTQYF
TGTGCCAGCACACCGGGACTTAGCACAGATACGCAGTATTTT
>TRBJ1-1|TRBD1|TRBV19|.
CATDLGTGNTEAFF
TGTGCCACCGACTTAGGGACAGGGAACACTGAAGCTTTCTTT
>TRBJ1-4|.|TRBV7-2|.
CASSQRQSNEKLFF
TGTGCCAGCAGCCAAAGACAGTCTAATGAAAAACTGTTTTTT
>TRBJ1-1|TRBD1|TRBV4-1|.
CASTPPNRGPTEAFF
TGCGCCAGCACTCCCCCCAACAGGGGGCCCACTGAAGCTTTCTTT
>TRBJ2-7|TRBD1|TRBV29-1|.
CSVVGWTGGYEQYF
TGCAGCGTTGTGGGGTGGACAGGAGGCTACGAGCAGTACTTC
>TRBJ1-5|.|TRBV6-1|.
CAGHRDSNQPQHF
TGTGCCGGACACAGGGATAGCAATCAGCCCCAGCATTTT
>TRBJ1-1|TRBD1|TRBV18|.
CASSLDRSEAFF
TGTGCCAGCTCACTGGACAGGTCTGAAGCTTTCTTT
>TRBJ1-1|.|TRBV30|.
CAWTDGNTEAFF
TGTGCCTGGACGGACGGGAACACTGAAGCTTTCTTT
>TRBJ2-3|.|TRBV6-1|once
CASSEWGPGTQYF
TGTGCCAGCAGTGAATGGGGGCCGGGTACGCAGTATTTT
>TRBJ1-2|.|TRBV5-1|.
CASSFASGRRVRGYTF
TGCGCCAGCAGCTTTGCGTCAGGGCGCCGCGTGAGGGGCTACACCTTC
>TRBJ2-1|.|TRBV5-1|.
CASSLDGSGYNEQFF
TGCGCCAGCAGCTTGGATGGTAGCGGTTACAATGAGCAGTTCTTC
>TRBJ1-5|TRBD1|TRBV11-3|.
CASSRRQGSNQPQHF
TGTGCCAGCAGCCGTAGACAGGGTAGCAATCAGCCCCAGCATTTT
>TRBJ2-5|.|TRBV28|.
CASSSLETQYF
TGTGCCAGCAGCTCCCTAGAGACCCAGTACTTC